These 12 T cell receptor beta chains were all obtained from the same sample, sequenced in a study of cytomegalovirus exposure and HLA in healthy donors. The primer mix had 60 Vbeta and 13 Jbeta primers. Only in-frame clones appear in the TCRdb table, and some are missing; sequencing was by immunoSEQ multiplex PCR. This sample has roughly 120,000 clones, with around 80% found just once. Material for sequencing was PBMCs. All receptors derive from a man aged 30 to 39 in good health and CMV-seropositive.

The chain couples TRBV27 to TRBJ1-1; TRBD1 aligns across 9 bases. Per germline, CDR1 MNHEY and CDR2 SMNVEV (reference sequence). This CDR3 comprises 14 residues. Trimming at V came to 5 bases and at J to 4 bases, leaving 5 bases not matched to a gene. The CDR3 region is CASSPRTGVTEAFF. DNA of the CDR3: TGTGCCAGCAGTCCGAGGACAGGGGTCACTGAAGCTTTCTTT.

The CDR3 loop reads CASSFQRGPSTDTQYF. CDR3 in DNA: TGTGCCAGCAGCTTCCAGCGGGGCCCTAGCACAGATACGCAGTATTTT. This chain uses TRBV7-2 with TRBJ2-3; 7 bases agree with TRBD2. The V and J ends lost 3 bases and 0 bases, in that order; junction bases with no gene match: 6. CDR1 is SGHTA, CDR2 FQGNSA, per germline. This CDR3 has 16 residues.

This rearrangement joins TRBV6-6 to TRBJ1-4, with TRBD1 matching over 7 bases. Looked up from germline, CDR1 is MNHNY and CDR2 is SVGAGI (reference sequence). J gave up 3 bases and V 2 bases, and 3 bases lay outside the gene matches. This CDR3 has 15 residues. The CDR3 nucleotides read TGTGCCAGCAGTTACCAGGGACAGTCTAATGAAAAACTGTTTTTT. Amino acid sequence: CASSYQGQSNEKLFF.

For the CDR3, the DNA is TGTGCCAGCAGTGGGTTGCACACCAATCAGCCCCAGCATTTT. Translation: CASSGLHTNQPQHF. The chain combines TRBV2 with TRBJ1-5; D remains ambiguous. The CDR3 is 14 amino acids. Germline V gene data show CDR1 as SNHLY and CDR2 as FYNNEI. V lost 4 bases, J lost 3 bases, and 10 bases lay in between. Full variable domain (outside the CDR3, taken from reference TRBV2 and TRBJ1-5): EPEVTQTPSHQVTQMGQEVILRCVPISNHLYFYWYRQILGQKVEFLVSFYNNEISEKSEIFDDQFSVERPDGSNFTLKIRSTKLEDSAMYFCASSGLHTNQPQHFGDGTRLSIL.

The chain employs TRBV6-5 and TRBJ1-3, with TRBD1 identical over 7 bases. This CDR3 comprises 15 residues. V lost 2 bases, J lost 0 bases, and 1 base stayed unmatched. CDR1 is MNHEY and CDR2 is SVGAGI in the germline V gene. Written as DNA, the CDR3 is TGTGCCAGCAGTTACGGACAGGACTCTGGAAACACCATATATTTT. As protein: CASSYGQDSGNTIYF.

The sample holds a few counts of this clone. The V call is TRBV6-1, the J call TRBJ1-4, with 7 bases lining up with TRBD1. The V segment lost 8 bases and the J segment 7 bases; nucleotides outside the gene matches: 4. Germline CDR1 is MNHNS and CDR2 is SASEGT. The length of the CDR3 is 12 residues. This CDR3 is CASGWTGEKLFF. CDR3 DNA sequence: TGTGCCAGCGGGTGGACAGGTGAAAAACTGTTTTTT.

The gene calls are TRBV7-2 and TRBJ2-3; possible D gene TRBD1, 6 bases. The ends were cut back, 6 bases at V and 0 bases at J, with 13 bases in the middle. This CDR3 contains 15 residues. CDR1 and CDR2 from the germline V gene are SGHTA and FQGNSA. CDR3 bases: TGTGCCAGCAGTCAACAGGGCCCTAGCACAGATACGCAGTATTTT. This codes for CASSQQGPSTDTQYF.

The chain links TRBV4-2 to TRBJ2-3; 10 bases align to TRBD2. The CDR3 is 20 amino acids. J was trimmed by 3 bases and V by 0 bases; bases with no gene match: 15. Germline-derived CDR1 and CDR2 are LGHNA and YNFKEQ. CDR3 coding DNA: TGTGCCAGCAGCCAAGAATTTGGTCTAGCGGGGGCCGTTAGTACAGATACGCAGTATTTT. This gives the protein CASSQEFGLAGAVSTDTQYF.

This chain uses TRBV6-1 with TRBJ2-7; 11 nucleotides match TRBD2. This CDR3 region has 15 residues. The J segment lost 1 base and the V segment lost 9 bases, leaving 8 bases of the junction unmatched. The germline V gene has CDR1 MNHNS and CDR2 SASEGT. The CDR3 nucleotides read TGTGCCAGTTCTCTGGGACTAGCGGTATCCTACGAGCAGTACTTC. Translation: CASSLGLAVSYEQYF.

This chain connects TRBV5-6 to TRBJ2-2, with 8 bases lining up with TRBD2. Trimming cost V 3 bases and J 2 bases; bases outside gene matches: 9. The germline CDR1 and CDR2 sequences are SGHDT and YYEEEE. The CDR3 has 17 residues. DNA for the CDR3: TGTGCCAGCAGCTCGACCCTTAGCGGGGTTAACACCGGGGAGCTGTTTTTT. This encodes CASSSTLSGVNTGELFF.

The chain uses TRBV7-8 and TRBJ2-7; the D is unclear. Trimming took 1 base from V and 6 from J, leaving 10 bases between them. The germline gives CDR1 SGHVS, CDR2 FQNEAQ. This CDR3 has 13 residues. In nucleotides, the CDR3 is TGTGCCAGCAGCTTAGGTGAGAGCGTCGAGCAGTACTTC. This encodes CASSLGESVEQYF.

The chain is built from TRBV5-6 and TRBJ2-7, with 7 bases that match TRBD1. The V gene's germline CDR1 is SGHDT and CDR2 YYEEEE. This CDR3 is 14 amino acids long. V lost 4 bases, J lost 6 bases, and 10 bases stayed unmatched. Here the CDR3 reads CASSDRKRDSEQYF. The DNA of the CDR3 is TGTGCCAGCAGCGATCGTAAAAGGGACAGCGAGCAGTACTTC.